Following are 5 T cell receptor beta chains from one sample sequenced in a study of regulatory T cells in long-lasting Graves disease. The time point was: persistent/refractory GD, antithyroid drugs over 5 years with positive TRAb. Scientists built the TCR library using RNA that was extracted from PBMCs. To make TCR beta libraries, researchers used iRepertoire HTBI primers and Arm-PCR of CDR3 regions. TCRdb independently ran MiXCR on the multiplex PCR reads; one entry per CDR3 protein. This table has approximately 400,000 distinct CDR3 sequences, 20% to 30% appearing once. The source was peripheral blood mononuclear cells (PBMCs), collected when the disease was refractory, from a patient treated with antithyroid drugs. All receptors come from a female donor with Graves disease.

The CDR3 protein is CASSLLDKSNQPQHF. The DNA for the CDR3 is TGTGCCAGTAGTCTCCTGGACAAAAGCAATCAGCCCCAGCATTTT. The chain uses TRBV19 and TRBJ1-5; TRBD1 might be the D (5 bases). This CDR3 has 15 residues. Looked up from germline, CDR1 is LNHDA and CDR2 is SQIVND (reference sequence). The V end lost 5 bases, the J end lost 1 base, and 12 bases lay between the germline ends.

This clonotype was recorded a few times. This chain links TRBV4-2 with TRBJ1-2; TRBD1 matches at 8 bases. Germline CDR1 LGHNA, CDR2 YNFKEQ. V dropped 5 bases and J dropped 7; count of bases not matched to a gene: 15. The CDR3 consists of 16 residues. CDR3 region: CASSARRGQGFSGYTF. CDR3 sequence (DNA): TGTGCCAGCAGCGCCAGGCGTGGACAGGGATTCTCTGGCTACACCTTC.

The genes are TRBV27 and TRBJ2-7; 7 bases fit TRBD2. Trimming took 7 bases from V and 4 from J; bases not matched to a gene: 7. Germline V gene data show CDR1 as MNHEY and CDR2 as SMNVEV (reference sequence). This CDR3 spans 13 amino acids. DNA for the CDR3: TGTGCCAGCACTAGCGGAAAGATTTACGAGCAGTACTTC. Encoded protein: CASTSGKIYEQYF.

For this clonotype: At one boundary the junction diverges from the germline segment, which might be a read error. CDR3 DNA sequence: TGCGCCAGCAGCTTGGCCGGACAGTCGGGTATTAATGAAGAACTGTTTTTT. This sequence encodes CASSLAGQSGINEELFF. The J gene is TRBJ1-4, the V gene TRBV5-1; D perhaps matches TRBD1 (6 bases). This CDR3 is 17 amino acids long. Germline CDR1 SGHRS, CDR2 YFSETQ.

The chain is built from TRBV5-5 and TRBJ1-1; possible D gene TRBD1, 6 bases. CDR1 and CDR2 from the germline V gene are SGHKS and YYEKEE (reference sequence). Trimming took off 2 bases at V and 0 bases at J, with 14 bases between the two ends. CDR3 length equals 16 residues. CDR3 in DNA: TGTGCCAGCAGCTTTACATACAGGGTAATGAACACTGAAGCTTTCTTT. It translates to CASSFTYRVMNTEAFF. The full variable domain, completed using reference TRBV5-5 and TRBJ1-1, is DAGVTQSPTHLIKTRGQQVTLRCSPISGHKSVSWYQQVLGQGPQFIFQYYEKEERGRGNFPDRFSARQFPNYSSELNVNALLLGDSALYLCASSFTYRVMNTEAFFGQGTRLTVV.